This T cell receptor (beta chain) derives from a study of T-cell reconstitution after alpha-beta-depleted transplantation in children. Concerning this clonotype itself: The antigen is undetermined.

Study-wide results and caveats: A year had passed since transplant, and T-cell counts and diversity by then came mostly from newly produced T cells. Day-60 TCRbeta diversity that was high in some patients was derived from surviving recipient T cells and thymic progenitors. Several hundred graft clones that had expanded were reportedly the source of alpha-beta T cells about two months after transplant.

The TCRbeta library was prepared with unique molecular identifiers. TCRdb passed the PCR reads through MiXCR, listing each CDR3 protein once. The sample yields 100,000 to 130,000 distinct CDR3 sequences, approximately 6.4% seen once. With 5 bases removed from V and 8 bases from J, the gap between germline ends came to 22 bases. The V gene's germline CDR1 is DFQATT and CDR2 SNEGSKA (reference sequence). The CDR3 consists of 15 residues. Sequencing used PBMCs, mostly from graft donor cells, obtained 360 days after TCRalphabeta/CD19-depleted stem cell transplant. This sequence joins TRBV20-1 and TRBJ2-1; tentatively, D is TRBD1 or TRBD2 (6 bases each). The sequence derives from a male patient between 2 and 10 years old who had a stem cell transplant for acute lymphoblastic leukemia, so the T cells may come from the graft donor. CDR3 nucleotides: TGCAGTGCTGAGACCCCCAGGGGACTTGTGGATGAGCAGTTCTTC. Protein: CSAETPRGLVDEQFF.